This paragraph covers one T cell receptor beta chain sequence. The record originates from a study of blood T cell repertoires in COVID-19. Study overall: From T cells, B-cell-depleted T cells, or PBMCs came the material, which was cDNA or gDNA.

How the authors handled the data: Reference gene primer amplification gave estimated nucleated cell counts. Clones were read by immunoSEQ multiplex PCR, and TCRdb kept only the in-frame ones, dropping some. V and J calls plus clone size are reproduced from that table; the DNA served to infer D and trimming. In the table there are 100,000 or so clones, about 76% of which are singletons. V was shortened by 2 bases and J by 5 bases, with 9 bases between the two germline ends. Germline CDR1 LNHDA, CDR2 SQIVND (reference sequence). The CDR3 has 13 amino acids. The material sequenced was peripheral blood. The chain employs TRBV19 and TRBJ2-5, with D perhaps matching TRBD1 (6 bases). The TCR originated in a man older than 75 with acute or convalescent COVID-19. The CDR3 loop reads CASSIQGSETQYF. CDR3 DNA sequence: TGTGCCAGTAGTATACAGGGGTCGGAGACCCAGTACTTC. Full variable domain (remainder filled in from reference TRBV19 and TRBJ2-5): DGGITQSPKYLFRKEGQNVTLSCEQNLNHDAMYWYRQDPGQGLRLIYYSQIVNDFQKGDIAEGYSVSREKKESFPLTVTSAQKNPTAFYLCASSIQGSETQYFGPGTRLLVL.